The next 21 T cell receptor beta chains were all read from a single sample in a study of blood T cell repertoires in COVID-19. Here immunoSEQ multiplex PCR was the method, and the copy in TCRdb shows in-frame clones only, minus some. The sample comprises around 130,000 clones, about 77% of which are singletons, and 15% to 25% rests with the top ten. The sequenced material came from peripheral blood. These TCRs come from an older man with acute or convalescent COVID-19.

This clone was seen once. The chain recombines TRBV2 with TRBJ1-6, with 7 bases identical to TRBD1. Trimming removed 4 bases from V and 10 bases from J; junction bases left unmatched: 10. In germline, CDR1 is SNHLY, CDR2 FYNNEI. The CDR3 is 15 amino acids. The CDR3 is CASSASETGRSPLHF. The CDR3, as DNA: TGTGCCAGCAGTGCTTCGGAGACAGGGAGATCACCCCTCCACTTT.

This rearrangement joins TRBV6-5 to TRBJ2-1, with D possibly matching TRBD2 (7 bases). The V gene's germline CDR1 is MNHEY and CDR2 SVGAGI. Trimming stripped 7 bases from V and 0 bases from J, with 10 bases between. CDR3 length: 14 amino acids. CDR3 protein: CASTGGASYNEQFF. The CDR3 DNA is TGTGCCAGCACTGGGGGGGCCTCCTACAATGAGCAGTTCTTC.

The chain links TRBV7-2 to TRBJ2-5; TRBD2 is a possible D gene (7 bases). V gave up 6 bases and J gave up 5 bases, with 19 bases separating them. Per germline, CDR1 SGHTA and CDR2 FQGNSA. This CDR3 region has 15 residues. CDR3 sequence reads: CASREAGAGKETQYF. In DNA, the CDR3 is TGTGCCAGCAGAGAGGCGGGGGCCGGAAAGGAGACCCAGTACTTC.

This clone has only a few counts. V usage is TRBV5-4 and J usage is TRBJ1-2, with D maybe TRBD1 (5 bases). The CDR3 length is 15 residues. Trimming took 4 bases from V and 3 from J, leaving 16 bases between them. Germline loops: CDR1 SGHNT, CDR2 YYREEE (reference sequence). The CDR3 here is CASSARQGRDYGYTF. The DNA for the CDR3 is TGTGCCAGCAGCGCCCGCCAGGGTCGAGACTATGGCTACACCTTC.

This clone was seen a few times. The chain joins TRBV9 to TRBJ2-5; D remains unclear. The germline CDR1 and CDR2 sequences are SGDLS and YYNGEE. CDR3 length equals 14 residues. V was pared by 0 bases and J by 2 bases, with 8 bases between. The CDR3 nucleotides are TGTGCCAGCAGCGTAGGTGGCAGGCAAGAGACCCAGTACTTC. This codes for CASSVGGRQETQYF.

This clone was picked up a small number of times. The V gene is TRBV6-5, the J gene TRBJ1-5, with 7 bases matching TRBD1. Germline V lookup: CDR1 MNHEY, CDR2 SVGAGI. CDR3 size: 14 residues. V shed 4 bases and J 2 bases; nucleotides not matched to a gene: 2. In DNA form, the CDR3 reads TGTGCCAGCAGTTTCGACAGGGGCAATCAGCCCCAGCATTTT. Translating it yields CASSFDRGNQPQHF.

The chain links TRBV30 to TRBJ1-6, with TRBD1 matching over 10 bases. The CDR3 sequence is 13 residues long. With 4 bases clipped from V and 10 bases from J, the junction kept 4 bases outside the gene matches. The germline V gene encodes CDR1 GTSNPN and CDR2 SVGIG (reference sequence). The CDR3 is CAWTGQGVSPLHF. The DNA of the CDR3 is TGTGCCTGGACCGGACAGGGGGTATCACCCCTCCACTTT.

This chain links TRBV30 with TRBJ1-5, with TRBD1 matching over 9 bases. In germline, CDR1 is GTSNPN, CDR2 SVGIG (reference sequence). CDR3 length equals 18 residues. J was trimmed by 0 bases and V by 3 bases; bases with no gene match: 12. The CDR3 sequence is CAWRGGTGFNDSNQPQHF. The CDR3 bases are TGTGCCTGGAGGGGAGGGACAGGGTTTAATGATAGCAATCAGCCCCAGCATTTT.

The CDR3 nucleotides are TGTGCCAGCAGTGGCGGAACTGGGGCCAACGTCCTGACTTTC. This translates into CASSGGTGANVLTF. This chain uses TRBV2 with TRBJ2-6; D remains ambiguous. Germline V lookup: CDR1 SNHLY, CDR2 FYNNEI. This CDR3 contains 14 residues. V shed 4 bases and J shed 2 bases, with 6 bases lying between them. The complete variable domain, with remaining parts taken from reference TRBV2 and TRBJ2-6, reads EPEVTQTPSHQVTQMGQEVILRCVPISNHLYFYWYRQILGQKVEFLVSFYNNEISEKSEIFDDQFSVERPDGSNFTLKIRSTKLEDSAMYFCASSGGTGANVLTFGAGSRLTVL.

J is TRBJ2-1 and V is TRBV5-8, with 9 nucleotides matching TRBD1. Germline-derived CDR1 and CDR2 are SGHTS and YDEGEE. CDR3 length equals 14 residues. V gave up 5 bases and J gave up 7 bases; unmatched junction bases: 7. The CDR3: CASRWTGARNEQFF. CDR3 nucleotide sequence: TGTGCCAGCAGATGGACAGGGGCTCGGAATGAGCAGTTCTTC. Full variable domain (missing parts from reference TRBV5-8 and TRBJ2-1): EAGVTQSPTHLIKTRGQQATLRCSPISGHTSVYWYQQALGLGLQFLLWYDEGEERNRGNFPPRFSGRQFPNYSSELNVNALELEDSALYLCASRWTGARNEQFFGPGTRLTVL.

The V call is TRBV7-9, the J call TRBJ1-1; D perhaps matches TRBD1 (6 bases). The V and J ends lost 1 base and 1 base respectively, with 10 bases between them. Germline V gene sequence: CDR1 SEHNR, CDR2 FQNEAQ (reference sequence). The CDR3 extends over 15 amino acids. The chain's CDR3 is CASSLEWDKNTEAFF. The CDR3 DNA sequence: TGTGCCAGCAGCTTAGAGTGGGACAAGAACACTGAAGCTTTCTTT.

This clone has more than one count but fewer than ten. The chain couples TRBV3-1 (or the pseudogene TRBV3-2) to TRBJ1-1; possibly TRBD1 for D (5 bases). The germline V gene has CDR1 LGHDT and CDR2 YNNKEL (reference sequence). The CDR3 totals 13 residues. The V and J ends lost 4 bases and 7 bases respectively, with 13 bases between them. CDR3 coding DNA: TGTGCCAGCAGCCCGCAAGGAAGGGGTGAAGCTTTCTTT. Translation: CASSPQGRGEAFF.

The chain couples TRBV19 to TRBJ2-5; D is possibly TRBD1 (7 bases). This CDR3 is 16 amino acids long. Germline V CDR1 and CDR2: LNHDA, SQIVND (reference sequence). Trimming removed 5 bases at V and 4 bases at J, with 20 bases between. The CDR3 sequence is CASSSQGGRVRETQYF. The CDR3, as DNA: TGTGCCAGTAGTTCCCAGGGGGGCCGGGTCCGAGAGACCCAGTACTTC.

This chain connects TRBV6-6 to TRBJ2-7; D is undetermined. The ends were cut back, 10 bases at V and 0 bases at J, with 10 bases in the middle. Germline V gene sequence: CDR1 MNHNY, CDR2 SVGAGI (reference sequence). The CDR3 runs 12 residues. CDR3 sequence: CATAGFSYEQYF. The CDR3 DNA is TGTGCCACGGCAGGTTTCTCCTACGAGCAGTACTTC.

The chain couples TRBV5-5 to TRBJ2-1; 14 nucleotides agree with TRBD2. This CDR3 comprises 16 residues. The junction had 8 bases not matched to a gene; V was cut back by 4 bases and J by 8 bases. CDR1 SGHKS and CDR2 YYEKEE come from the germline V gene (reference sequence). CDR3 in amino acids: CASSPLGGLAGDEQFF. In nucleotides, the CDR3 is TGTGCCAGCAGCCCCCTAGGGGGACTAGCGGGGGATGAGCAGTTCTTC.

The CDR3 DNA reads TGTGCCAGCAGCTGGGGGGGTGTGAAGAACACCGGGGAGCTGTTTTTT. Its translation is CASSWGGVKNTGELFF. This chain connects TRBV5-4 to TRBJ2-2; TRBD2 agrees at 7 bases. The CDR3 loop spans 16 amino acids. Germline CDR1 and CDR2: SGHNT and YYREEE (reference sequence). V lost 3 bases and J lost 1; bases outside the gene matches: 6. The variable domain in full, completed from reference TRBV5-4 and TRBJ2-2, reads ETGVTQSPTHLIKTRGQQVTLRCSSQSGHNTVSWYQQALGQGPQFIFQYYREEENGRGNFPPRFSGLQFPNYSSELNVNALELDDSALYLCASSWGGVKNTGELFFGEGSRLTVL.

The chain has TRBV5-1 and TRBJ2-7, with D tentatively TRBD1 (6 bases). The CDR3 is 14 amino acids. Germline lookup yields CDR1 SGHRS and CDR2 YFSETQ. Trimming cost V 3 bases and J 5 bases, with 15 bases left between them. The CDR3 DNA follows: TGCGCCAGCAGCTCCACAGGGCTCGGCCACGAGCAGTACTTC. Its translation is CASSSTGLGHEQYF.

This chain connects TRBV7-9 to TRBJ1-4; D is unresolved. Between the trimmed V and J ends, which lost 5 bases and 5 bases, there was a span of 12 bases. CDR3 size: 14 residues. Looked up from germline, CDR1 is SEHNR and CDR2 is FQNEAQ (reference sequence). The CDR3 bases are TGTGCCAGCAGCCTACGGGGTGACAATGAAAAACTGTTTTTT. Protein: CASSLRGDNEKLFF.

The chain links TRBV4-1 to TRBJ1-4, with TRBD1 as a possible D gene (5 bases). V lost 7 bases and J 0 bases, leaving 9 bases between the germline ends. The CDR3 covers 14 residues. CDR1 is MGHRA, CDR2 YSYEKL, per germline. CDR3 region: CASKETATNEKLFF. CDR3 DNA sequence: TGCGCCAGCAAAGAGACAGCAACTAATGAAAAACTGTTTTTT.

This clone is labeled as medium-sized. The V gene is TRBV7-2, the J gene TRBJ1-2; D unclear. The CDR3 length is 15 residues. CDR1 is SGHTA, CDR2 FQGNSA, per germline. V dropped 7 bases and J dropped 3 bases, with 18 bases sitting between them. The CDR3 protein is CASTPSGEPYYGYTF. The CDR3 bases are TGTGCCAGCACCCCGAGCGGGGAACCGTACTATGGCTACACCTTC.

The chain recombines TRBV9 with TRBJ2-7; no firm D call. The CDR3 runs 14 residues. Germline assignment: CDR1 SGDLS and CDR2 YYNGEE. V lost 1 base and J 4 bases, leaving 12 bases between the germline ends. This CDR3 reads CASSVMPGTYEQYF. The CDR3 bases are TGTGCCAGCAGCGTAATGCCGGGTACTTACGAGCAGTACTTC.